This T cell receptor (beta chain) is from a study of shared clonotypes between healthy human individuals (dated by TCRdb to the early 2020s). For context, the study as a whole: The cohort comprised a couple of women and a few men aged 18 to 49 years. For each donor, CD4 naive and CD4 memory were each run on three plates, CD8 naive on two plates, and CD8 memory on one plate. To increase sequencing depth and limit assay-specific biases, TCR repertoire library preparation and sequencing were carried out by different laboratories using diverse techniques. To estimate repertoire size and how much clonotypes are shared between individuals, the study performed deep sequencing of blood TCR repertoires from 4 to 6 healthy adults. Each donor's leukapheresis produced roughly between roughly 0.9 and 9 billion PBMCs.

Using the deep immunoSEQ assay, TCR CDR3 regions were amplified from genomic DNA by multiplex PCR. For each cell subset, the extracted genomic DNA was distributed evenly across all wells of several immunoSEQ 96-well plates, and each plate served as one replicate. For sorted subsets, 150 to 250 ng genomic DNA, equal to 30,000 to 35,000 T cell genomes, was loaded into each replicate PCR. Purified libraries were quantified with a Qubit 3.0 fluorometer, sized on a Bioanalyzer 2100, and re-quantified with the KAPA Library Quantification kit. Each immunoSEQ 96-well plate was sequenced on its own single-read 150-cycle Illumina NextSeq 550 flow cell. The paper's processing steps were these. Because only junctional sequences without quality scores were contained in the immunoSEQ output, filtering matching that applied to full-length reads could not be performed. Sequences were annotated with PyIR, a Python wrapper for IgBLAST v1.9, using IMGT germline references to assign V/J genes and CDR3. Any read was removed if the V/J assignment was weak (E-value above 1e-6), the CDR3 was missing, or the read contained stop codons, out-of-frame junctions, or ambiguous translated residues. V3J clonotypes were defined by identical inferred V gene, J gene, and CDR3 amino acid sequence. Percentage overlap between repertoires was calculated by dividing the number of shared unique clonotypes by the size of the smaller repertoire. RTK rarefaction, the Chao1 estimator, and Recon v2.1 estimates of unobserved clonotypes were used to assess repertoire richness. Generation probabilities were computed with OLGA for all TCRbeta clonotypes obtained by the gDNA method from a few donors. TCRdb limited this immuneACCESS table to in-frame rearrangements with V and J called. A share of clones is missing; checked studies link under half to unresolved V genes, and the rest is unexplained. V and J calls and clone size are those listed in that table; D and trimming were worked out from the DNA. The sample records 780,000 or so clones, roughly 72% of which are singletons. The ten most abundant clones make up roughly 1.8% of the sample.

Notes on this clone: It lacks a known antigen. Base qualities are not at hand, and no much larger clone is one base apart.

The donors were healthy, HIV-negative adults with no recently reported acute infections or vaccinations. Only Caucasian adults living in Nashville, Tennessee, USA were represented among the donors. CD4+ T cells were enriched by magnetic negative selection; naive cells were then positively selected on CD45RA, and the negative fraction formed the memory subset. After blood collection by leukapheresis, PBMCs were isolated using Ficoll-Histopaque density gradient centrifugation and then cryopreserved in the vapor phase of liquid nitrogen. Analytical flow cytometry was used to check the purity and quantity of each magnetically sorted T cell population. Genomic DNA was isolated from every sorted fraction and measured by UV absorbance on a Nanodrop 2000c. The study at large found these results: Because the study included only a small number of donors, the genetic and exposure-history diversity represented was limited. Larger estimated clonotype richness was generally found for naive subsets than for memory subsets. About 5% of naive CD4, 3.5% of naive CD8, around 2.3% of memory CD4, and 0.4% of memory CD8 clonotypes were shared across several donors. Based on pairwise subsampling, the degree of clonotype sharing among donors was expected to be affected by sequencing depth. Incomplete sequencing was indicated by rarefaction of sorted-subset datasets, despite the large sequencing depth. Only blood was sampled, and tissue TCR repertoires likely differ from those in blood. Compared with non-shared clonotypes, the clonotypes found in all four sorted-subset donors had higher generation probabilities.

This receptor was taken from a woman in her 30s in good health. Sequencing was carried out using memory CD4+ T cells sorted from blood. What this sample's cell subset or site label stands for: CD45RA-negative fraction.

Read as DNA, the sequence is TGTGCCAGCAGTTTAGTCACCGGGGAGCTGTTTTTT. Protein translation: CASSLVTGELFF. The rearrangement joined TRBV27 to TRBJ2-2; the D gene identity is not certain. The CDR1 and CDR2 encoded by the germline V gene (reference sequence) are MNHEY and SMNVEV. Cut back by 2 bases and 4 bases, the V and J ends lie 2 bases apart. CDR3 length: 12 amino acids, cysteine to phenylalanine. Only the CDR3 DNA is retained, 36 bases long and in frame from the first base.